These 5 T cell receptor beta chains came from one sample sequenced in a study of radiotherapy plus CTLA-4 blockade in lung cancer. Sequencing was performed with immunoSEQ multiplex PCR; in TCRdb, only in-frame clones are kept and a portion is missing. The sample carries fewer than 140,000 clones, approximately 87% recorded once. The specimen comprised peripheral blood, sampled from a patient treated with radiotherapy plus ipilimumab. Receptor source: a human donor with non-small cell lung cancer that progressed on radiotherapy plus ipilimumab. Some clones in this sample may be carry-over from other donors' samples.

The rearrangement uses TRBV5-8 and TRBJ1-5, with 8 bases aligning to TRBD1. From germline, CDR1 is SGHTS and CDR2 YDEGEE. Trimming took 3 bases from V and 3 from J; bases not matched to a gene: 11. The CDR3 covers 17 residues. Written as DNA, the CDR3 is TGTGCCAGCAGCTCCGACAGGGGTCGGGGGGCCAATCAGCCCCAGCATTTT. Translating it yields CASSSDRGRGANQPQHF.

The V gene is TRBV27, the J gene TRBJ1-4; weak D call: TRBD1 (5 bases). The CDR3 has 14 amino acids. Germline V gene data show CDR1 as MNHEY and CDR2 as SMNVEV (reference sequence). Deletions cut 6 bases from V and 5 bases from J, with 13 bases between. CDR3 sequence reads: CASRTGRLNEKLFF. In DNA form, the CDR3 reads TGTGCCAGCAGAACGGGACGGTTAAATGAAAAACTGTTTTTT.

The J gene is TRBJ2-7, the V gene TRBV4-3; TRBD2 agrees at 7 bases. The CDR3 is 16 residues long. The junction had 9 bases not matched to a gene; V was cut back by 1 base and J by 3 bases. Germline lookup yields CDR1 LGHNA and CDR2 YSLEER. CDR3 coding DNA: TGCGCCAGCAGCCAAGTCTGGGAGGGAACCCTCTACGAGCAGTACTTC. This translates into CASSQVWEGTLYEQYF.

The rearrangement links TRBV5-6 to TRBJ1-6, with D perhaps matching TRBD1 (6 bases). This CDR3 comprises 13 residues. Trimming stripped 7 bases from V and 10 bases from J, with 15 bases between. CDR1 SGHDT and CDR2 YYEEEE come from the germline V gene. The CDR3 nucleotides are TGTGCCAGCTCCCGGGGGGGCGAGTCACCCCTCCACTTT. Protein product: CASSRGGESPLHF. Full variable domain (remainder filled in from reference TRBV5-6 and TRBJ1-6): DAGVTQSPTHLIKTRGQQVTLRCSPKSGHDTVSWYQQALGQGPQFIFQYYEEEERQRGNFPDRFSGHQFPNYSSELNVNALLLGDSALYLCASSRGGESPLHFGNGTRLTVT.

V gene TRBV19 combines with J gene TRBJ1-1; 9 bases agree with TRBD1. The CDR3 runs to 15 residues. Losses at the gene ends were 7 bases for V and 1 base for J; bases not matched to a gene: 7. Germline CDR1 is LNHDA and CDR2 is SQIVND (reference sequence). CDR3 sequence reads: CASTRDRVWNTEAFF. As DNA, the CDR3 is TGTGCCAGTACTCGGGACAGGGTATGGAACACTGAAGCTTTCTTT.